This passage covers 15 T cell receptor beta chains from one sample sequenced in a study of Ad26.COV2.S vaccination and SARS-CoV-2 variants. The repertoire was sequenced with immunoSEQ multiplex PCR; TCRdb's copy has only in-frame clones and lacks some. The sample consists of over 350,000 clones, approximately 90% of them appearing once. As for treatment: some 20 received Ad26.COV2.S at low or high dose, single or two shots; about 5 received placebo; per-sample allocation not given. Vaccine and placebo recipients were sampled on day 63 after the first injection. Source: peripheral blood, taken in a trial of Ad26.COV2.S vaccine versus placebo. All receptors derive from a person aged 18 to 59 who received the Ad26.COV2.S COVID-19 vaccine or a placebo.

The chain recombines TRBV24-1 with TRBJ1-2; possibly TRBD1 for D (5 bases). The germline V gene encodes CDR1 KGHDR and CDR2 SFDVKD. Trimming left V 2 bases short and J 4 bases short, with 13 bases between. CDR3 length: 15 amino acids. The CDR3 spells CATSDSTVTLYGYTF. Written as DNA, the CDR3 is TGTGCCACCAGTGATTCGACAGTAACCCTCTATGGCTACACCTTC.

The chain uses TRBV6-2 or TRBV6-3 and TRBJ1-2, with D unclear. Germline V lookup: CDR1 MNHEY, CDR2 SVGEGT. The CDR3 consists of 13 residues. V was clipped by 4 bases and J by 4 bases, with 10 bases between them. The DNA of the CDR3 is TGTGCCAGCAGTTGGGTAAGGAGCTATGGCTACACCTTC. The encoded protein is CASSWVRSYGYTF.

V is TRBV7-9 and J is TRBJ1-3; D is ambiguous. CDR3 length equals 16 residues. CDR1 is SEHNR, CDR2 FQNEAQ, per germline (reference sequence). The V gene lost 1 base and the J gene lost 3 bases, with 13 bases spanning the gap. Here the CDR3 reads CASSLVQQTGGNTIYF. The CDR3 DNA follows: TGTGCCAGCAGCTTAGTTCAACAGACGGGTGGAAACACCATATATTTT.

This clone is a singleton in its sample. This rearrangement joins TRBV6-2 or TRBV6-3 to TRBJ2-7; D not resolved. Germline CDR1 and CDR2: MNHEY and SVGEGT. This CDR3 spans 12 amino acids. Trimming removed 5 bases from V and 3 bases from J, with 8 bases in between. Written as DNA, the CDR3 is TGTGCCAGCAGTCCCCCCCTCTACGAGCAGTACTTC. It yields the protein CASSPPLYEQYF.

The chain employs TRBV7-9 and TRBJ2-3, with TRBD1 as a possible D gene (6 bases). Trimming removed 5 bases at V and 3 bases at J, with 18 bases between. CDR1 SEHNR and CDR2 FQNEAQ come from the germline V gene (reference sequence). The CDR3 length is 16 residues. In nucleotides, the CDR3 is TGTGCCAGCAGCGCGCTAGAAGGGGGTTTAACAGATACGCAGTATTTT. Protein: CASSALEGGLTDTQYF.

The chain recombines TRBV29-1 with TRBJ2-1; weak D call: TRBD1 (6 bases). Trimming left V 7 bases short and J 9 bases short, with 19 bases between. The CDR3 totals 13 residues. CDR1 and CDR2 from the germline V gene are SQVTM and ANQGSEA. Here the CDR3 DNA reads TGCAGCGCCGCCCTCGGGCAGGGGAGTGAGCAGTTCTTC. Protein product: CSAALGQGSEQFF.

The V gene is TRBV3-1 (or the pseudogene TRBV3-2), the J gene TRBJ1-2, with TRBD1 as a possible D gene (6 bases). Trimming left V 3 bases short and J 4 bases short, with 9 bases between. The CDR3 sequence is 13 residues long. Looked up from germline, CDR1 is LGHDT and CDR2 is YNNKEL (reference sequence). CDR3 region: CASSHTQGYGYTF. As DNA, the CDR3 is TGTGCCAGCAGCCACACACAGGGCTATGGCTACACCTTC.

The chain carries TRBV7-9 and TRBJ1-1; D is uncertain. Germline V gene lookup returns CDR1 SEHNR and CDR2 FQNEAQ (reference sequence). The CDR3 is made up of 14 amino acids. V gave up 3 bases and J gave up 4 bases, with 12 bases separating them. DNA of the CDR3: TGTGCCAGCAGCTTTGGAGGGTTTAGCACTGAAGCTTTCTTT. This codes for CASSFGGFSTEAFF.

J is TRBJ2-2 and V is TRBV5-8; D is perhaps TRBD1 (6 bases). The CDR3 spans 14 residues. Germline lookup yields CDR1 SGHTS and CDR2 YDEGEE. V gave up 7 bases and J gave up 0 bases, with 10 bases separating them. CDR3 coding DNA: TGTGCCAGCTGGACAGACGCGAACACCGGGGAGCTGTTTTTT. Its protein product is CASWTDANTGELFF.

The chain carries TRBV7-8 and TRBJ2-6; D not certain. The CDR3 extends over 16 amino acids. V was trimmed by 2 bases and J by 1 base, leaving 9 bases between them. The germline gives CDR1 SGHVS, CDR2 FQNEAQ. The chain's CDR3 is CASSLKVLSGANVLTF. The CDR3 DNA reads TGTGCCAGCAGCTTAAAGGTTTTATCTGGGGCCAACGTCCTGACTTTC.

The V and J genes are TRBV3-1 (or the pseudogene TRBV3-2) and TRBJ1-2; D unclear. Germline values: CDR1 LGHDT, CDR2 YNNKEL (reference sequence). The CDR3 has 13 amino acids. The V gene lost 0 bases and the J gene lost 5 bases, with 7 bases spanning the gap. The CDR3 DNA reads TGTGCCAGCAGCCAAGAAGGAATTTATGGCTACACCTTC. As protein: CASSQEGIYGYTF.

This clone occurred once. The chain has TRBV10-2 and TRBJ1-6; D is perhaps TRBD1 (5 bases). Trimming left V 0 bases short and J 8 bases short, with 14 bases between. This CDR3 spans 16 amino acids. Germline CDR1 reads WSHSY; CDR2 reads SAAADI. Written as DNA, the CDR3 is TGCGCCAGCAGTGAGTCGGTTTGGGGGTTGGATTCACCCCTCCACTTT. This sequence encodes CASSESVWGLDSPLHF.

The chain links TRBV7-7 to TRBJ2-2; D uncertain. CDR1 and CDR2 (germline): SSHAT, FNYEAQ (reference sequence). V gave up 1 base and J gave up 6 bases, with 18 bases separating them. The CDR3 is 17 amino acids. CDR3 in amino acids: CASSLGIGRFAPGELFF. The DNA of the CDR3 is TGTGCCAGCAGCTTAGGGATAGGCAGATTTGCACCCGGGGAGCTGTTTTTT.

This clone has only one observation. The chain's CDR3 is CASSTPTGVGDYGYTF. CDR3 DNA sequence: TGTGCCAGCAGCACTCCCACGGGGGTGGGCGACTATGGCTACACCTTC. The J gene is TRBJ1-2, the V gene TRBV7-2, with a weak D call TRBD1 (5 bases). Trimming stripped 5 bases from V and 3 bases from J, with 19 bases between. This CDR3 is built from 16 residues. The germline CDR1 and CDR2 sequences are SGHTA and FQGNSA.

The CDR3 DNA sequence: TGCGCCAGCAGCTTGATGAGGGGAGGGGAAGAAAAACTGTTTTTT. Protein product: CASSLMRGGEEKLFF. The chain carries TRBV5-1 and TRBJ1-4; D is possibly TRBD1 (5 bases). There are 15 residues in the CDR3. Trimming stripped 1 base from V and 8 bases from J, with 15 bases between. Germline assignment: CDR1 SGHRS and CDR2 YFSETQ.